Given below is one T cell receptor (beta chain) in context. As yet, its antigen is unknown. Some clones are missing from TCRdb's copy, which holds only in-frame ones; the method was immunoSEQ multiplex PCR. The repertoire holds just under 80,000 clones, with around 86% as singletons. This entry is derived from a study of radiation and T cells in renal cell carcinoma. The time point was: blood 2 weeks post-SBRT. The treatment was: 15 Gy SBRT to primary tumor, nephrectomy 4 weeks later. Blood was sampled at baseline, 2 weeks and 4 weeks after SBRT. Clear cell pathology was present in this patient's renal cell carcinoma. The study, taken as a whole, reports: Top tumor clonotypes rose in blood 2 weeks post-radiation, then contracted. No pretreatment tumor biopsies were available for baseline clonotypes.

Germline loops: CDR1 LNHDA, CDR2 SQIVND (reference sequence). This CDR3 has 12 amino acids. With 8 bases removed from V and 7 bases from J, the gap between germline ends came to 15 bases. The sequences come from blood, collected from a patient whose treatment included radiotherapy and nephrectomy. The V and J genes are TRBV19 and TRBJ2-7; either TRBD1 or TRBD2 may fit D (5 bases each). The TCR sequence derives from a woman between 50 and 59 years old with renal cell carcinoma. The CDR3 sequence is CASGDPRGEQYF. In DNA form, the CDR3 reads TGTGCCAGTGGGGACCCCAGAGGTGAGCAGTACTTC.